A single sample is the source of the 12 T cell receptor beta chains below, sequenced in a study of human T cells and chemical hapten exposure. TCRdb re-called the RACE reads with MiXCR, one entry per CDR3 protein. The table includes 50,000 or so distinct CDR3 sequences, over 9.5% detected once. Time point: patch test 3, about 24 weeks after DPC sensitization. Sample treatment: therapeutic diphenylcyclopropenone sensitization with weekly scalp DPC. The material was whole blood, obtained in connection with sensitization to the hapten diphenylcyclopropenone (DPC). These receptors all stem from a woman aged 40 to 55 with alopecia areata. Some clones in this sample may be carry-over from other donors' samples.

V and J are TRBV30 and TRBJ2-7; D is ambiguous. The CDR3 runs 11 residues. The ends were cut back, 4 bases at V and 6 bases at J, with 10 bases in the middle. Per germline, CDR1 GTSNPN and CDR2 SVGIG (reference sequence). In DNA, the CDR3 is TGTGCCTGGAACGTGTTGGGCGAGCAGTACTTC. Encoded protein: CAWNVLGEQYF.

The J gene is TRBJ2-1, the V gene TRBV19; perhaps TRBD2 as D (6 bases). CDR3 size: 16 residues. Trimming cost V 6 bases and J 6 bases, with 21 bases left between them. The germline V gene has CDR1 LNHDA and CDR2 SQIVND (reference sequence). Here the CDR3 DNA reads TGTGCCAGTAGGAATTGGGACGGGGGACCACCCAATGAGCAGTTCTTC. Its translation: CASRNWDGGPPNEQFF.

This chain joins TRBV6-1 and TRBJ1-1, with D hard to call. This CDR3 is built from 12 residues. The V gene's germline CDR1 is MNHNS and CDR2 SASEGT. V lost 8 bases to trimming and J lost 1 base, with 8 bases between them. CDR3 region: CASGRGNTEAFF. CDR3 sequence (DNA): TGTGCCAGCGGGCGGGGGAACACTGAAGCTTTCTTT.

This CDR3 is CASSEAQGPHPQYF. In nucleotides, the CDR3 is TGTGCCAGCAGTGAAGCGCAGGGGCCTCACCCCCAGTACTTC. The rearrangement links TRBV6-1 to TRBJ2-7, with D possibly being TRBD1 (6 bases). Between the trimmed V and J ends, which lost 0 bases and 10 bases, there was a span of 16 bases. The V gene's germline CDR1 is MNHNS and CDR2 SASEGT. There are 14 residues in the CDR3.

This clonotype was recorded many times. V and J are TRBV13 and TRBJ2-7, with 12 bases that match TRBD2. The germline CDR1 and CDR2 sequences are PRHDT and FYEKMQ (reference sequence). With 5 bases clipped from V and 0 bases from J, the junction kept 5 bases outside the gene matches. The CDR3 is 16 residues long. The CDR3 nucleotides read TGTGCCAGCAGCCACAGGACTAGCGGGGACTCCTACGAGCAGTACTTC. Its translation is CASSHRTSGDSYEQYF.

In the case of this clonotype: The junction differs from germline at one of its ends, possibly a read error. This chain links TRBV24-1 with TRBJ1-1; the D gene is possibly TRBD1 (6 bases). The V gene's germline CDR1 is KGHDR and CDR2 SFDVKD. The CDR3 consists of 15 residues. CDR3 DNA sequence: TGTACCACCAAATCAGGGGCAAATAAGGACACTGAAGCTTTCTTT. Residues: CTTKSGANKDTEAFF.

This clonotype was seen many times. The V call is TRBV4-2, the J call TRBJ2-3; TRBD2 aligns across 10 bases. The CDR3 is 16 amino acids. V dropped 3 bases and J dropped 4; count of bases not matched to a gene: 7. Germline-derived CDR1 and CDR2 are LGHNA and YNFKEQ. CDR3 region: CASSHRPSGGSDTQYF. CDR3 coding DNA: TGTGCCAGCAGCCACCGACCTAGCGGGGGCTCAGATACGCAGTATTTT.

By share of the sample, this clonotype is medium-sized. This chain uses TRBV6-5 with TRBJ1-2; 9 positions match TRBD1. This CDR3 has 13 residues. V shed 4 bases, J shed 7 bases, and the junction held 4 bases outside the gene matches. Germline CDR1 is MNHEY and CDR2 is SVGAGI. This CDR3 is CASSLQGALGYTF. CDR3 nucleotide sequence: TGTGCCAGCAGTTTACAGGGGGCTCTTGGCTACACCTTC.

The V and J genes are TRBV7-6 and TRBJ2-3; TRBD2 matches 10 bases. Germline values: CDR1 SGHVS, CDR2 FNYEAQ. The CDR3 is 15 residues long. J lost 2 bases, V lost 5 bases, and 4 bases had no gene match. The CDR3: CASSPLAGVTDTQYF. CDR3 bases: TGTGCCAGCAGCCCGCTAGCGGGGGTCACAGATACGCAGTATTTT.

This clonotype appeared a few times. V usage is TRBV20-1 and J usage is TRBJ1-1; TRBD1 matches at 11 bases. This CDR3 is built from 16 residues. V was clipped by 6 bases and J by 3 bases; unmatched bases: 12. The germline gives CDR1 DFQATT, CDR2 SNEGSKA (reference sequence). The CDR3 DNA follows: TGCAGTGCGCATCACCGGGACAGGGGGTATGACACTGAAGCTTTCTTT. Translation: CSAHHRDRGYDTEAFF.

V gene TRBV6-5 combines with J gene TRBJ2-2, with a weak D call TRBD2 (6 bases). Germline V lookup: CDR1 MNHEY, CDR2 SVGAGI. V lost 3 bases and J lost 6, with 17 bases in between. This CDR3 is 16 amino acids long. The CDR3 nucleotides read TGTGCCAGCAGTTATTTTCTGGGGACGGGAGCCGGGGAGCTGTTTTTT. Translating gives CASSYFLGTGAGELFF.

This clonotype was recorded a few times. The chain joins TRBV30 to TRBJ1-2; D ambiguous. Germline V gene data show CDR1 as GTSNPN and CDR2 as SVGIG (reference sequence). V gave up 8 bases and J gave up 2 bases, with 12 bases separating them. The CDR3 totals 12 residues. The CDR3 is CAHQTANYGYTF. The CDR3 DNA sequence: TGTGCCCACCAGACCGCGAACTATGGCTACACCTTC.